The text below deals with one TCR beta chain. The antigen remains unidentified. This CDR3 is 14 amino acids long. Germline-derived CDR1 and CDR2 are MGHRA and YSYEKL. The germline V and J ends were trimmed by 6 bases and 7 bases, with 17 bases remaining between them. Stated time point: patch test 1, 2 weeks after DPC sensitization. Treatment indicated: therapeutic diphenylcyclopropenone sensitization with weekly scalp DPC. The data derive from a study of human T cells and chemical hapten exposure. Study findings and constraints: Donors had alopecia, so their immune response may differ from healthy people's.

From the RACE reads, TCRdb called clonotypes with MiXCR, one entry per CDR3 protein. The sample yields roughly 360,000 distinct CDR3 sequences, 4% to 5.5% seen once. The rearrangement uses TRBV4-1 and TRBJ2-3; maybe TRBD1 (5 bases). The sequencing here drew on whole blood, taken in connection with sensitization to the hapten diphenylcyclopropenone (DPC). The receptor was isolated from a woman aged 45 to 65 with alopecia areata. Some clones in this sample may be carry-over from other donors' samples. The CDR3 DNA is TGCGCCAGCAGTCACCCCACAGGTTATTATACGCAGTATTTT. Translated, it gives CASSHPTGYYTQYF.